These 29 T cell receptor beta chains came from one sample sequenced in a study of blood T cell repertoires in COVID-19. The repertoire was sequenced with immunoSEQ multiplex PCR; TCRdb's copy has only in-frame clones and lacks some. The sample consists of some 350,000 clones, approximately 88% of them appearing once. Sequencing used PBMCs or T cells enriched from blood (not recorded which). Every receptor here comes from a man aged 30 to 39 who had recovered from COVID-19.

The chain carries TRBV9 and TRBJ2-1, with 8 nucleotides matching TRBD1. CDR1 and CDR2 (germline): SGDLS, YYNGEE. This CDR3 has 17 residues. The junction had 13 bases not matched to a gene; V was cut back by 4 bases and J by 4 bases. CDR3: CASSNYPDRAKYNEQFF. For the CDR3, the DNA is TGTGCCAGCAGCAATTACCCGGACAGGGCGAAGTACAATGAGCAGTTCTTC.

This chain connects TRBV6-1 to TRBJ1-5, with 9 bases aligning to TRBD1. The J segment lost 5 bases and the V segment lost 2 bases, leaving 4 bases of the junction unmatched. The CDR3 is made up of 15 amino acids. CDR1 is MNHNS and CDR2 is SASEGT in the germline V gene. The CDR3 DNA reads as TGTGCCAGCAGTGAACTGGGACAGGGTGATCAGCCCCAGCATTTT. This codes for CASSELGQGDQPQHF.

This chain joins TRBV6-5 and TRBJ1-5; possibly TRBD1 for D (6 bases). Germline lookup yields CDR1 MNHEY and CDR2 SVGAGI. The CDR3 has 14 amino acids. Trimming cost V 6 bases and J 5 bases, with 14 bases left between them. The CDR3 spells CASRGGAGHQPQHF. In DNA, the CDR3 is TGTGCCAGCAGGGGGGGGGCAGGGCATCAGCCCCAGCATTTT.

This chain uses TRBV5-6 with TRBJ2-1; 9 bases match TRBD2. The trim removed 4 bases at V and 3 bases at J, leaving 2 bases unmatched. The CDR3 is 14 amino acids. In germline, CDR1 is SGHDT, CDR2 YYEEEE. CDR3 bases: TGTGCCAGCAGCCTTAGCGGGGGCTACAATGAGCAGTTCTTC. Encoded protein: CASSLSGGYNEQFF.

The V gene is TRBV10-2, the J gene TRBJ2-1, with 9 bases identical to TRBD2. The V gene's germline CDR1 is WSHSY and CDR2 SAAADI. The CDR3 runs 14 residues. V lost 7 bases to trimming and J lost 7 bases; unmatched junction nucleotides: 8. The CDR3 nucleotides are TGCGCCAGCAAATTCAGCGGGGGGAAGAATGAGCAGTTCTTC. Encoded protein: CASKFSGGKNEQFF.

This chain links TRBV11-2 with TRBJ1-1; D call uncertain. Per germline, CDR1 SGHAT and CDR2 FQNNGV. The CDR3 is made up of 11 amino acids. Trimming cost V 5 bases and J 3 bases, with 4 bases left between them. CDR3 loop: CASSPHTEAFF. Here the CDR3 DNA reads TGTGCCAGCAGCCCTCACACTGAAGCTTTCTTT.

The chain recombines TRBV10-1 with TRBJ2-5, with 8 positions matching TRBD1. CDR1 is WNHNN, CDR2 SYGVQD, per germline (reference sequence). Unmatched junction bases numbered 4, after V lost 6 bases and J lost 1 base. The CDR3 sequence is 14 residues long. The CDR3 here is CASSEGTGQETQYF. The CDR3 DNA sequence: TGCGCCAGCAGCGAAGGGACAGGCCAAGAGACCCAGTACTTC.

The chain is built from TRBV24-1 and TRBJ2-2; TRBD2 is a possible D gene (5 bases). The V end was cut by 4 bases, the J end by 5 bases, with 10 bases between. The germline V gene encodes CDR1 KGHDR and CDR2 SFDVKD. This CDR3 contains 14 residues. This chain's CDR3 is CATSEPGGTGELFF. Written as DNA, the CDR3 is TGTGCCACCAGTGAACCAGGCGGGACCGGGGAGCTGTTTTTT.

J is TRBJ1-4 and V is TRBV18; 7 bases align to TRBD1. The CDR3 extends over 16 amino acids. The germline V gene encodes CDR1 KGHSH and CDR2 LQKENI. V shed 0 bases, J shed 6 bases, and the junction held 7 bases outside the gene matches. This chain's CDR3 is CASSPPIQGNDEKLFF. CDR3 bases: TGTGCCAGCTCACCACCGATACAGGGGAATGATGAAAAACTGTTTTTT.

This rearrangement joins TRBV5-6 to TRBJ2-3; D perhaps matches TRBD1 (6 bases). CDR1 is SGHDT, CDR2 YYEEEE, per germline. V shed 8 bases and J shed 2 bases, with 18 bases lying between them. CDR3 length equals 15 residues. CDR3: CASRKTGHVTDTQYF. The CDR3 coding sequence is TGTGCCAGTAGGAAGACAGGTCACGTCACAGATACGCAGTATTTT.

This clone was observed a single time. The J gene is TRBJ1-4, the V gene TRBV3-1 (or the pseudogene TRBV3-2); TRBD1 agrees at 7 bases. The CDR3 sequence is 13 residues long. Germline loops: CDR1 LGHDT, CDR2 YNNKEL (reference sequence). After removal of 6 bases from V and 5 bases from J, the junction contained 3 bases not matched to a gene. The CDR3 sequence: CASRTGSNEKLFF. CDR3 DNA: TGTGCCAGCAGGACAGGGTCCAATGAAAAACTGTTTTTT.

The gene calls are TRBV4-1 and TRBJ1-6; D gene unclear. The CDR3 length is 17 residues. Trimming stripped 0 bases from V and 3 bases from J, with 12 bases between. Germline V gives CDR1 MGHRA, CDR2 YSYEKL. CDR3 nucleotide sequence: TGCGCCAGCAGCCAAGATTGGGCGCCGAACTATAATTCACCCCTCCACTTT. The encoded protein is CASSQDWAPNYNSPLHF.

The CDR3 DNA sequence: TGTGCCACCAGTGGGCTCAACAGGGGGGGACACACCGGGGAGCTGTTTTTT. This sequence encodes CATSGLNRGGHTGELFF. The chain carries TRBV24-1 and TRBJ2-2; a possible D gene is TRBD1 (8 bases). V was pared by 5 bases and J by 3 bases, with 18 bases between. Germline values: CDR1 KGHDR, CDR2 SFDVKD. The CDR3 is 17 amino acids.

This clone was counted only a few times. This rearrangement joins TRBV10-2 to TRBJ2-7; tentatively, D is TRBD1 (6 bases). V lost 2 bases and J 6 bases, leaving 11 bases between the germline ends. The CDR3 extends over 13 amino acids. The germline CDR1 and CDR2 sequences are WSHSY and SAAADI. For the CDR3, the DNA is TGCGCCAGCAGTGAGACAGGGACCAGCGAGCAGTACTTC. It yields the protein CASSETGTSEQYF.

This clone turned up a few times. This chain links TRBV7-2 with TRBJ1-2, with TRBD1 identical over 8 bases. The CDR3 sequence is 15 residues long. CDR1 is SGHTA and CDR2 is FQGNSA in the germline V gene. V dropped 1 base and J dropped 4; count of bases not matched to a gene: 5. CDR3 protein: CASSLVTGDGYGYTF. CDR3 DNA: TGTGCCAGCAGCTTAGTGACAGGGGACGGCTATGGCTACACCTTC.

The chain carries TRBV2 and TRBJ2-7, with D hard to call. V was pared by 6 bases and J by 5 bases, with 14 bases between. The CDR3 is made up of 13 amino acids. Germline CDR1 is SNHLY and CDR2 is FYNNEI. Here the CDR3 reads CASRWQVINEQYF. The CDR3 DNA reads TGTGCCAGCAGGTGGCAGGTGATAAACGAGCAGTACTTC.

This chain links TRBV19 with TRBJ1-2, with D unresolved. The germline V gene has CDR1 LNHDA and CDR2 SQIVND (reference sequence). Trimming took off 5 bases at V and 7 bases at J, with 17 bases between the two ends. This CDR3 region has 14 residues. CDR3 amino acids: CASSPRTVGSGYTF. The CDR3 nucleotides are TGTGCCAGTAGTCCCAGGACTGTCGGCAGTGGCTACACCTTC.

The chain uses TRBV6-5 and TRBJ1-2; possibly TRBD1 for D (5 bases). Germline CDR1 MNHEY, CDR2 SVGAGI. The CDR3 is made up of 12 amino acids. The V end was cut by 10 bases, the J end by 7 bases, with 16 bases between. The CDR3 bases are TGTGCCACCCTTATGGGGCCTTTTGGCTACACCTTC. This translates into CATLMGPFGYTF.

The rearrangement joins TRBV18 to TRBJ1-4; D might be TRBD1 (6 bases). V was shortened by 3 bases and J by 4 bases, with 9 bases between the two germline ends. Germline V gives CDR1 KGHSH, CDR2 LQKENI. The CDR3 covers 14 residues. CDR3 protein: CASSPGQINEKLFF. The CDR3 DNA reads as TGTGCCAGCTCACCCGGACAGATTAATGAAAAACTGTTTTTT.

The chain combines TRBV11-2 with TRBJ1-4, with 9 positions matching TRBD1. The V gene end was trimmed by 4 bases and the J gene end by 5 bases; junction bases not matched to a gene: 8. The CDR3 covers 16 residues. Germline loops: CDR1 SGHAT, CDR2 FQNNGV. The CDR3 coding sequence is TGTGCCAGCAGCTCGGGGAGAGGGACAGGGAATGAAAAACTGTTTTTT. This codes for CASSSGRGTGNEKLFF.

The J gene is TRBJ1-1, the V gene TRBV19; weak D call: TRBD1 (6 bases). The germline V gene has CDR1 LNHDA and CDR2 SQIVND (reference sequence). Trimming took 6 bases from V and 5 from J, leaving 19 bases between them. The CDR3 totals 15 residues. The CDR3 DNA follows: TGTGCCAGTAGACACAGGGACAAACCCCTGACTGAAGCTTTCTTT. As protein: CASRHRDKPLTEAFF. The entire variable domain, with the rest obtained from reference TRBV19 and TRBJ1-1, is as follows: DGGITQSPKYLFRKEGQNVTLSCEQNLNHDAMYWYRQDPGQGLRLIYYSQIVNDFQKGDIAEGYSVSREKKESFPLTVTSAQKNPTAFYLCASRHRDKPLTEAFFGQGTRLTVV.

The chain couples TRBV27 to TRBJ2-7; possible D gene TRBD2, 6 bases. The CDR3 extends over 13 amino acids. Trimming took off 0 bases at V and 4 bases at J, with 7 bases between the two ends. The germline V gene encodes CDR1 MNHEY and CDR2 SMNVEV (reference sequence). CDR3 DNA: TGTGCCAGCAGTTTATCGCGGGGATACGAGCAGTACTTC. As protein: CASSLSRGYEQYF.

This clone came up once. The gene calls are TRBV6-4 and TRBJ1-2, with D possibly being TRBD1 (5 bases). CDR1 is MRHNA and CDR2 is SNTAGT in the germline V gene. The V and J ends lost 3 bases and 2 bases respectively, with 10 bases between them. This CDR3 contains 14 residues. The CDR3 DNA reads TGTGCCAGCAGTGAACCAGGGAAAAACTATGGCTACACCTTC. As protein: CASSEPGKNYGYTF.

The chain links TRBV7-8 to TRBJ1-3, with a tentative D call TRBD1 (6 bases). Germline loops: CDR1 SGHVS, CDR2 FQNEAQ. V lost 6 bases, J lost 1 base, and 13 bases lay in between. The CDR3 is 15 residues long. CDR3 in amino acids: CASRPSGVSGNTIYF. The CDR3 nucleotides read TGTGCCAGCAGGCCTTCAGGGGTGTCTGGAAACACCATATATTTT.

The chain combines TRBV15 with TRBJ1-4, with no clear D. The V gene's germline CDR1 is LNHNV and CDR2 YYDKDF (reference sequence). The CDR3 is 12 residues long. Trimming took 0 bases from V and 8 from J, leaving 4 bases between them. Here the CDR3 reads CATSRDQEKLFF. CDR3 DNA sequence: TGTGCCACCAGCAGAGATCAGGAAAAACTGTTTTTT. Looking up the rest from reference TRBV15 and TRBJ1-4 gives the full variable domain: DAMVIQNPRYQVTQFGKPVTLSCSQTLNHNVMYWYQQKSSQAPKLLFHYYDKDFNNEADTPDNFQSRRPNTSFCFLDIRSPGLGDTAMYLCATSRDQEKLFFGSGTQLSVL.

The rearrangement links TRBV29-1 to TRBJ2-5; 11 bases fit TRBD1. CDR3 size: 13 residues. CDR1 SQVTM and CDR2 ANQGSEA come from the germline V gene. The V gene end was trimmed by 4 bases and the J gene end by 4 bases; junction bases not matched to a gene: 2. DNA for the CDR3: TGCAGCGTTGGGGACAGGGGGGGAGAGACCCAGTACTTC. Translation gives CSVGDRGGETQYF.

The gene calls are TRBV27 and TRBJ2-3; 8 nucleotides match TRBD2. The junction had 7 bases not matched to a gene; V was cut back by 5 bases and J by 3 bases. This CDR3 is 15 amino acids long. Per germline, CDR1 MNHEY and CDR2 SMNVEV (reference sequence). DNA of the CDR3: TGTGCCAGCAGTCCAAGCGGGGGAGGGACAGATACGCAGTATTTT. Its protein product is CASSPSGGGTDTQYF.

The V call is TRBV4-1, the J call TRBJ2-5; D gene uncertain. The germline V gene encodes CDR1 MGHRA and CDR2 YSYEKL. Trimming shortened V by 1 base and J by 5 bases, and 14 bases separated the two germline ends. The CDR3 extends over 15 amino acids. The CDR3 loop is CASSQGIGRFETQYF. Written as DNA, the CDR3 is TGCGCCAGCAGCCAAGGAATTGGCCGATTCGAGACCCAGTACTTC.

The chain has TRBV24-1 and TRBJ1-5; 9 positions agree with TRBD1. The CDR3 contains 17 residues. From germline, CDR1 is KGHDR and CDR2 SFDVKD. The J segment lost 0 bases and the V segment lost 3 bases, leaving 5 bases of the junction unmatched. The CDR3 bases are TGTGCCACCAGTGATGTACAGGGGGCGAATAGCAATCAGCCCCAGCATTTT. It encodes CATSDVQGANSNQPQHF.